What follows are 26 T cell receptor beta chains derived from one specimen sequenced in a study of blood T cell repertoires in COVID-19. Produced via immunoSEQ multiplex PCR; TCRdb's table is partial and in-frame only. Among 150,000 to 200,000 clones, roughly 81% were seen once, and the ten largest hold roughly 12%. Material for sequencing was peripheral blood. The receptors shown here come from a woman older than 75 with COVID-19, enrolled during active disease.

In this sample, this clone turned up a few times. J is TRBJ2-1 and V is TRBV7-2; 14 positions match TRBD2. The CDR3 spans 19 residues. Germline values: CDR1 SGHTA, CDR2 FQGNSA. V was clipped by 5 bases and J by 1 base; unmatched bases: 10. CDR3 amino acids: CASSPTGTSGRRSYNEQFF. The DNA for the CDR3 is TGTGCCAGCAGCCCAACTGGGACTAGCGGGAGAAGGTCCTACAATGAGCAGTTCTTC.

Only one count was recorded for this clone. CDR3 protein: CASKVETYEQYF. As DNA, the CDR3 is TGTGCCAGCAAGGTGGAGACCTACGAGCAGTACTTC. V usage is TRBV2 and J usage is TRBJ2-7; D unresolved. CDR1 SNHLY and CDR2 FYNNEI come from the germline V gene. This CDR3 has 12 amino acids. V was cut by 7 bases and J by 2 bases, with 9 bases left in between.

The chain uses TRBV6-5 and TRBJ2-2; possibly TRBD1 for D (6 bases). The germline V gene has CDR1 MNHEY and CDR2 SVGAGI. The germline V and J ends were trimmed by 6 bases and 8 bases, with 7 bases remaining between them. This CDR3 contains 11 residues. The CDR3 spells CASSQGGELFF. In DNA, the CDR3 is TGTGCCAGCAGCCAGGGGGGGGAGCTGTTTTTT.

This clone was observed at least ten times. CDR3 nucleotides: TGTGCCAGCAGCTTTACTACAGGGGATTCCTACAATGAGCAGTTCTTC. Amino acid sequence: CASSFTTGDSYNEQFF. The J gene is TRBJ2-1, the V gene TRBV7-6, with 7 bases aligning to TRBD1. Germline CDR1 is SGHVS and CDR2 is FNYEAQ. The CDR3 has 16 amino acids. Germline trimming cut 3 bases from V and 1 base from J; bases unmatched to any gene: 6.

V usage is TRBV28 and J usage is TRBJ2-4; D perhaps matches TRBD2 (6 bases). Trimming shortened V by 2 bases and J by 2 bases, and 16 bases separated the two germline ends. The CDR3 runs 17 residues. Germline V CDR1 and CDR2: MDHEN, SYDVKM. This CDR3 reads CASSLGGPPISKNIQYF. For the CDR3, the DNA is TGTGCCAGCAGTTTAGGAGGGCCGCCCATATCCAAAAACATTCAGTACTTC.

V is TRBV3-1 (or the pseudogene TRBV3-2) and J is TRBJ2-1, with TRBD2 matching over 7 bases. The germline V gene has CDR1 LGHDT and CDR2 YNNKEL (reference sequence). This CDR3 spans 15 amino acids. Trimming removed 0 bases from V and 8 bases from J; junction bases left unmatched: 7. The CDR3 here is CASSQDESGVDEQFF. CDR3 nucleotides: TGTGCCAGCAGCCAAGATGAGAGCGGGGTCGATGAGCAGTTCTTC.

This sequence joins TRBV4-2 and TRBJ1-5; D may be TRBD1 (5 bases). V lost 4 bases, J lost 7 bases, and 14 bases lay in between. CDR3 length: 14 residues. Germline lookup yields CDR1 LGHNA and CDR2 YNFKEQ. The CDR3 DNA follows: TGTGCCAGCAGCCCCGAGGGGAGGAGGCAGCCCCAGCATTTT. Encoded protein: CASSPEGRRQPQHF.

This chain connects TRBV12-3 or TRBV12-4 to TRBJ1-1; weak D call: TRBD1 (5 bases). The CDR3 extends over 13 amino acids. Trimming pared 3 bases from V and 4 bases from J, leaving 9 bases between. The CDR3 DNA is TGTGCCAGCAGTTTTGGCGGGGGCACTGAAGCTTTCTTT. Its translation is CASSFGGGTEAFF.

The chain combines TRBV10-3 with TRBJ1-2, with TRBD1 matching 8 bases. The V gene's germline CDR1 is ENHRY and CDR2 SYGVKD. Trimming at V came to 3 bases and at J to 8 bases, leaving 11 bases not matched to a gene. This CDR3 contains 15 residues. CDR3 region: CAISDGQGPHIGYTF. As DNA, the CDR3 is TGTGCCATCAGTGACGGACAGGGACCACATATAGGCTACACCTTC.

This clone was recorded once. CDR3 sequence: CASSLGQGPETQYF. For the CDR3, the DNA is TGCGCCAGCAGCTTGGGACAGGGCCCAGAGACCCAGTACTTC. The chain uses TRBV5-1 and TRBJ2-5, with 7 nucleotides matching TRBD1. The CDR3 runs 14 residues. Losses at the gene ends were 0 bases for V and 4 bases for J; bases not matched to a gene: 3. Germline loops: CDR1 SGHRS, CDR2 YFSETQ.

This clone was observed once. This CDR3 reads CASSLLGGGGITEAFF. DNA for the CDR3: TGTGCCAGTAGTCTCTTAGGGGGCGGTGGAATAACTGAAGCTTTCTTT. The chain is built from TRBV19 and TRBJ1-1, with 7 bases lining up with TRBD1. Trimming removed 5 bases from V and 5 bases from J; junction bases left unmatched: 14. Germline values: CDR1 LNHDA, CDR2 SQIVND (reference sequence). This CDR3 has 16 residues. Supplemented by reference TRBV19 and TRBJ1-1, the full variable domain reads DGGITQSPKYLFRKEGQNVTLSCEQNLNHDAMYWYRQDPGQGLRLIYYSQIVNDFQKGDIAEGYSVSREKKESFPLTVTSAQKNPTAFYLCASSLLGGGGITEAFFGQGTRLTVV.

This clone has only one observation. The gene calls are TRBV19 and TRBJ2-3; 8 nucleotides align to TRBD1. The germline CDR1 and CDR2 sequences are LNHDA and SQIVND (reference sequence). Trimming took 4 bases from V and 2 from J; bases not matched to a gene: 5. This CDR3 is 15 amino acids long. The CDR3 protein is CASSTGQVFTDTQYF. The CDR3 nucleotides read TGTGCCAGTAGTACGGGACAGGTGTTCACAGATACGCAGTATTTT.

J is TRBJ2-1 and V is TRBV27; 11 positions match TRBD2. This CDR3 region has 15 residues. Looked up from germline, CDR1 is MNHEY and CDR2 is SMNVEV (reference sequence). Losses at the gene ends were 5 bases for V and 1 base for J; bases not matched to a gene: 1. CDR3 bases: TGTGCCAGCAGTCGACTAGCGGGATCCTACAATGAGCAGTTCTTC. Its protein product is CASSRLAGSYNEQFF.

J is TRBJ1-1 and V is TRBV15; D is perhaps TRBD1 (6 bases). The CDR3 has 15 residues. V lost 0 bases and J lost 5, with 13 bases in between. Per the germline V gene, CDR1 is LNHNV and CDR2 is YYDKDF (reference sequence). The CDR3 coding sequence is TGTGCCACCAGCAGAGATCTTCAGGGGAATACTGAAGCTTTCTTT. Protein product: CATSRDLQGNTEAFF.

This rearrangement joins TRBV7-3 to TRBJ2-1; 7 bases agree with TRBD2. The CDR3 covers 14 residues. The germline V gene encodes CDR1 SGHTA and CDR2 FQGTGA. Trimming removed 5 bases from V and 5 bases from J; junction bases left unmatched: 6. The CDR3 DNA sequence: TGTGCCAGCAGCCGGGGGGACCTCGACAATGAGCAGTTCTTC. Its protein is CASSRGDLDNEQFF.

The chain couples TRBV25-1 to TRBJ2-1, with 15 positions matching TRBD2. V was pared by 8 bases and J by 9 bases, with 2 bases of the junction left unmatched. This CDR3 has 13 amino acids. Germline V gene sequence: CDR1 MGHDK, CDR2 SYGVNS. CDR3 nucleotide sequence: TGTGCCAGCCGGGGACTAGCGGGGGGTGAGCAGTTCTTC. Translated: CASRGLAGGEQFF.

This clone turned up a few times. The chain employs TRBV4-2 and TRBJ2-2; TRBD2 agrees at 10 bases. This CDR3 spans 20 amino acids. Trimming took 4 bases from V and 2 from J; bases not matched to a gene: 16. Germline V gene sequence: CDR1 LGHNA, CDR2 YNFKEQ. CDR3 bases: TGTGCCAGCAGCCCTCTGGAGCGGGGGGGCGGAATTCGTAACACCGGGGAGCTGTTTTTT. It specifies CASSPLERGGGIRNTGELFF.

This chain joins TRBV10-3 and TRBJ1-2; D is unclear. V lost 2 bases, J lost 5 bases, and 9 bases lay in between. This CDR3 is 13 amino acids long. The germline CDR1 and CDR2 sequences are ENHRY and SYGVKD. CDR3 sequence (DNA): TGTGCCATCAGTGAGGCGGGTCTTTATGGCTACACCTTC. Translating it yields CAISEAGLYGYTF.

J is TRBJ2-7 and V is TRBV28, with 7 bases that match TRBD1. CDR3 size: 17 residues. Germline V gene data show CDR1 as MDHEN and CDR2 as SYDVKM. The junction had 22 bases not matched to a gene; V was cut back by 6 bases and J by 8 bases. The CDR3 nucleotides are TGTGCCAGCAGATCTTTTCATAGGTCGGTGACAGGGAATAAGCAGTACTTC. Amino acids: CASRSFHRSVTGNKQYF.

This clone was seen a single time. V and J are TRBV7-3 and TRBJ1-1; D may be TRBD1 (6 bases). Germline V gene data show CDR1 as SGHTA and CDR2 as FQGTGA. The CDR3 covers 13 residues. V gave up 2 bases and J gave up 4 bases, with 8 bases separating them. The CDR3 DNA reads as TGTGCCAGCAGCTTACAAGGGGGCACTGAAGCTTTCTTT. This translates into CASSLQGGTEAFF. Full variable domain (outside the CDR3, taken from reference TRBV7-3 and TRBJ1-1): GAGVSQTPSNKVTEKGKYVELRCDPISGHTALYWYRQSLGQGPEFLIYFQGTGAADDSGLPNDRFFAVRPEGSVSTLKIQRTERGDSAVYLCASSLQGGTEAFFGQGTRLTVV.

The chain has TRBV10-3 and TRBJ2-1; D call uncertain. Trimming cost V 6 bases and J 6 bases, with 18 bases left between them. Germline CDR1 and CDR2: ENHRY and SYGVKD. This CDR3 spans 15 amino acids. In DNA, the CDR3 is TGTGCCATCAGCCATACATTCCCTCGTATCAATGAGCAGTTCTTC. Protein product: CAISHTFPRINEQFF.

The CDR3 coding sequence is TGTGCCAGCAGTGGGACAGGGGTTCGGGGCTACGAGCAGTACTTC. Translated: CASSGTGVRGYEQYF. This chain uses TRBV2 with TRBJ2-7; 9 positions match TRBD1. The CDR3 loop spans 15 amino acids. Germline CDR1 and CDR2: SNHLY and FYNNEI. Trimming removed 4 bases from V and 3 bases from J; junction bases left unmatched: 7.

The rearrangement uses TRBV4-1 and TRBJ2-1; TRBD1 might be the D (6 bases). The CDR3 has 17 amino acids. Germline assignment: CDR1 MGHRA and CDR2 YSYEKL. V was shortened by 0 bases and J by 2 bases, with 14 bases between the two germline ends. In DNA form, the CDR3 reads TGCGCCAGCAGCCAAGAGTCATTGGACAGCCCCTACAATGAGCAGTTCTTC. Residues: CASSQESLDSPYNEQFF.

This clone occurred a few times. The rearrangement uses TRBV4-2 and TRBJ2-2; the match to TRBD2 covers 11 bases. Germline V CDR1 and CDR2: LGHNA, YNFKEQ. This CDR3 comprises 16 residues. The ends lost 3 bases at V and 7 bases at J; junction bases unmatched: 7. The CDR3 spells CASSHNSGRDSGELFF. The CDR3 DNA is TGTGCCAGCAGCCATAATAGCGGGAGGGACAGCGGGGAGCTGTTTTTT.

This chain joins TRBV4-2 and TRBJ2-3, with D perhaps TRBD2 (6 bases). The CDR3 has 16 residues. V was clipped by 4 bases and J by 0 bases, with 14 bases between them. Germline assignment: CDR1 LGHNA and CDR2 YNFKEQ. CDR3 region: CASSRDGGISTDTQYF. The DNA for the CDR3 is TGTGCCAGCAGCCGGGACGGCGGGATTAGCACAGATACGCAGTATTTT.

The genes are TRBV19 and TRBJ1-1, with TRBD1 identical over 7 bases. Looked up from germline, CDR1 is LNHDA and CDR2 is SQIVND (reference sequence). The V segment lost 0 bases and the J segment 3 bases; nucleotides outside the gene matches: 4. This CDR3 spans 15 amino acids. CDR3 sequence: CASSIDPDRDTEAFF. CDR3 nucleotide sequence: TGTGCCAGTAGTATAGATCCCGACAGGGACACTGAAGCTTTCTTT.